These 12 T cell receptor beta chains share one sample of origin, sequenced in a study of CD8+ T cells in alopecia areata. Following extraction, RNA underwent reverse transcription to cDNA, which served as the sequencing template. Profiling relied on immunoSEQ multiplex PCR, and the TCRdb table lists in-frame clones only, not all of them. The table includes some 120,000 clones, approximately 47% detected once. What was sequenced was NKG2D-low CD8+ T cells sorted from blood. The receptors come from a human donor with alopecia areata.

In its sample, this clone was seen a few times. This chain connects TRBV29-1 to TRBJ2-3; the match to TRBD2 covers 7 bases. This CDR3 is built from 14 residues. From germline, CDR1 is SQVTM and CDR2 ANQGSEA. The V and J ends lost 4 bases and 5 bases, in that order; junction bases with no gene match: 9. CDR3 DNA sequence: TGCAGCGTTGGTGGGACGGGGGGAGAAGATACGCAGTATTTT. Translating it yields CSVGGTGGEDTQYF.

The chain joins TRBV30 to TRBJ2-7; possibly TRBD1 or TRBD2 for D (6 bases each). Germline V gene lookup returns CDR1 GTSNPN and CDR2 SVGIG (reference sequence). The CDR3 has 11 amino acids. V was shortened by 3 bases and J by 5 bases, with 8 bases between the two germline ends. The CDR3 DNA follows: TGTGCCTGGAGCGGGGGCAACGAGCAGTACTTC. Its protein is CAWSGGNEQYF.

The chain links TRBV29-1 to TRBJ2-7; 9 nucleotides match TRBD1. Per the germline V gene, CDR1 is SQVTM and CDR2 is ANQGSEA. Losses at the gene ends were 6 bases for V and 4 bases for J; bases not matched to a gene: 4. CDR3 length equals 12 residues. The CDR3 loop is CSVWTGEYEQYF. The CDR3 DNA sequence: TGCAGCGTCTGGACAGGGGAATACGAGCAGTACTTC.

This clone appeared a few times. The V call is TRBV5-1, the J call TRBJ2-3; 14 bases align to TRBD2. This CDR3 has 16 residues. Germline assignment: CDR1 SGHRS and CDR2 YFSETQ. V lost 5 bases to trimming and J lost 4 bases; unmatched junction nucleotides: 6. CDR3: CASRRLAGGHADTQYF. The CDR3 DNA reads as TGCGCCAGCAGAAGACTAGCGGGGGGGCACGCAGATACGCAGTATTTT.

The rearrangement uses TRBV11-2 and TRBJ2-5; no reliable D call. Trimming took off 4 bases at V and 4 bases at J, with 4 bases between the two ends. In germline, CDR1 is SGHAT, CDR2 FQNNGV. The CDR3 has 11 amino acids. This chain's CDR3 is CASSSGETQYF. In nucleotides, the CDR3 is TGTGCCAGCAGCTCGGGAGAGACCCAGTACTTC.

This sequence joins TRBV6-6 and TRBJ2-5; perhaps TRBD1 as D (5 bases). The CDR3 is made up of 15 amino acids. Between the trimmed V and J ends, which lost 6 bases and 5 bases, there was a span of 19 bases. Germline values: CDR1 MNHNY, CDR2 SVGAGI (reference sequence). The CDR3 nucleotides are TGTGCCAGCAGGAGGACCGCCGATGGGGCGGAGACCCAGTACTTC. Its translation: CASRRTADGAETQYF.

The chain has TRBV9 and TRBJ2-1, with D possibly matching TRBD2 (5 bases). The CDR3 is made up of 15 amino acids. CDR1 is SGDLS and CDR2 is YYNGEE in the germline V gene. V gave up 4 bases and J gave up 3 bases, with 14 bases separating them. CDR3 amino acids: CASSPDAGLYNEQFF. The CDR3 coding sequence is TGTGCCAGCAGCCCAGACGCCGGACTCTACAATGAGCAGTTCTTC.

The chain carries TRBV29-1 and TRBJ2-5, with TRBD1 identical over 7 bases. The CDR3 spans 12 residues. With V trimmed by 7 bases and J by 5 bases, 7 bases remained unmatched. Germline values: CDR1 SQVTM, CDR2 ANQGSEA. The CDR3 is CSAEGARETQYF. DNA of the CDR3: TGCAGCGCCGAGGGGGCGCGGGAGACCCAGTACTTC.

This clone is classed as medium-sized. V gene TRBV5-6 combines with J gene TRBJ2-1; D is possibly TRBD2 (7 bases). This CDR3 region has 15 residues. Germline assignment: CDR1 SGHDT and CDR2 YYEEEE. V was clipped by 2 bases and J by 10 bases, with 19 bases between them. Here the CDR3 DNA reads TGTGCCAGCAGCTTTTCGCGGGGGCACATTGACGAGCAGTTCTTC. Protein sequence: CASSFSRGHIDEQFF.

The rearrangement uses TRBV5-1 and TRBJ2-7; 7 bases agree with TRBD1. Germline trimming cut 5 bases from V and 3 bases from J; bases unmatched to any gene: 8. Germline V gene lookup returns CDR1 SGHRS and CDR2 YFSETQ. The CDR3 is 14 residues long. CDR3 sequence (DNA): TGCGCCAGCAGATGGGACAGCACCTTCTACGAGCAGTACTTC. It translates to CASRWDSTFYEQYF.

This sequence joins TRBV29-1 and TRBJ2-2; D gene ambiguous. Germline assignment: CDR1 SQVTM and CDR2 ANQGSEA. The CDR3 contains 13 residues. Trimming cost V 2 bases and J 7 bases, with 11 bases left between them. The CDR3: CSVEIPPGGELFF. As DNA, the CDR3 is TGCAGCGTTGAAATACCCCCCGGCGGGGAGCTGTTTTTT.

This clone was counted between two and nine times. The sample holds other DNA sequences that translate to the same CDR3. V gene TRBV29-1 combines with J gene TRBJ2-2; D is perhaps TRBD1 or TRBD2 (5 bases each). The V and J ends lost 2 bases and 2 bases respectively, with 9 bases between them. CDR3 size: 14 residues. Germline lookup yields CDR1 SQVTM and CDR2 ANQGSEA. As DNA, the CDR3 is TGCAGCGTTGAAAGGGACGGAAACACCGGGGAGCTGTTTTTT. Amino acids: CSVERDGNTGELFF.